The clone carrying this TCR beta chain was seen only a few times. Trimming stripped 6 bases from V and 0 bases from J, with 8 bases between. The length of the CDR3 is 13 residues. The germline V gene has CDR1 MNHNY and CDR2 SVGAGI (reference sequence). This sample was included in a study of blood T cell repertoires in COVID-19. About the study: From the United States, Italy and Spain came samples of acute and convalescent COVID-19. T cells, B-cell-depleted T cells, or PBMCs supplied cDNA or gDNA.

In the authors' methods: Estimation of nucleated cell counts was performed using reference gene primer amplification. Libraries were prepared by immunoSEQ multiplex PCR; TCRdb keeps only in-frame clonotypes and omits some of them. For V, J and clone size, that table is used; D and trimming come from the DNA. The sample has approximately 360,000 clones, roughly 90% seen once. Sequences were obtained from peripheral blood. The receptor's source is a man aged 35-49 years with acute or convalescent COVID-19. The rearrangement uses TRBV6-6 and TRBJ1-1; D gene unclear. Here the CDR3 reads CASRVGLNTEAFF. The CDR3 DNA reads as TGTGCCAGCAGGGTCGGGTTGAACACTGAAGCTTTCTTT.